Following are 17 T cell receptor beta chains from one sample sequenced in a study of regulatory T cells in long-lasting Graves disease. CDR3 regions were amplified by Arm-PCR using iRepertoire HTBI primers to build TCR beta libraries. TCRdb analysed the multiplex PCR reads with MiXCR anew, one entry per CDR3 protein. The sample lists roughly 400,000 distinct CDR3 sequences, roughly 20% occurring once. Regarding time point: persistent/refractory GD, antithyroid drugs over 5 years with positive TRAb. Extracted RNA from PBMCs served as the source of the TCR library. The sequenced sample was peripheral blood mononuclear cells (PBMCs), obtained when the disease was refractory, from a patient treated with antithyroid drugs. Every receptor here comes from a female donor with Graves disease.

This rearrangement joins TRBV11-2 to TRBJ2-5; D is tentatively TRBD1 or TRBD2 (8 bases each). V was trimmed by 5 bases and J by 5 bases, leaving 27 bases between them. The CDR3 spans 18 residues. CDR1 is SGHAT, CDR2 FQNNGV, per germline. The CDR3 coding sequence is TGTGCCAGCAGCCGCGTGACAGGGGAGCGGGAGATCGGGGAGACCCAGTACTTC. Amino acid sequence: CASSRVTGEREIGETQYF.

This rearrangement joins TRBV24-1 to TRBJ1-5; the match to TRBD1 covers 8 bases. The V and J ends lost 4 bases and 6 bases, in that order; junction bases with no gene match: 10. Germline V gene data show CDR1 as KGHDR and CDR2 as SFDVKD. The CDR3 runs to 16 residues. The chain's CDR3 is CATSDSRAGGVQPQHF. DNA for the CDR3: TGTGCCACCAGTGACAGCCGGGCAGGGGGCGTTCAGCCCCAGCATTTT.

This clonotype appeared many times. The CDR3 DNA reads as TGTGCCACCCGAGGCCTCGGGCAAGAGACCCAGTACTTC. The encoded protein is CATRGLGQETQYF. This sequence joins TRBV6-1 and TRBJ2-5; the D is unclear. Germline CDR1 and CDR2: MNHNS and SASEGT. Between the trimmed V and J ends, which lost 10 bases and 2 bases, there was a span of 14 bases. This CDR3 is 13 amino acids long.

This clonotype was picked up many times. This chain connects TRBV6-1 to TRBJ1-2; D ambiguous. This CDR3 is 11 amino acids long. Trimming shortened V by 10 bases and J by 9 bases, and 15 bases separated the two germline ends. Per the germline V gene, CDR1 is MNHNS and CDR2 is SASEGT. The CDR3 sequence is CATQAARSYTF. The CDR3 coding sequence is TGTGCCACCCAGGCGGCGAGGAGCTACACCTTC.

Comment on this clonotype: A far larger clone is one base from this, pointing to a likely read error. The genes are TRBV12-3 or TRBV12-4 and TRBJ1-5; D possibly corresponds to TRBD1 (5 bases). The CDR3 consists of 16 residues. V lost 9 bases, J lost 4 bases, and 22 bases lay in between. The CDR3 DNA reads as TGTGCCAGGAGTCCACCAATCGCGGGGGGGAATCAGCCCCAGCATTTT. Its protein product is CARSPPIAGGNQPQHF.

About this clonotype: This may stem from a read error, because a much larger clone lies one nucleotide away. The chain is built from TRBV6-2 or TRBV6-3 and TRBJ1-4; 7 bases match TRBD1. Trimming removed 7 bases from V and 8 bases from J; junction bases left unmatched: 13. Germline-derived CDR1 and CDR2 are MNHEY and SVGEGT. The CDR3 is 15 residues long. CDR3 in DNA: TGTGCCAGCAAGACAGGGAATGGGGAGTTGGAAAAACTGTTTTTT. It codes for CASKTGNGELEKLFF.

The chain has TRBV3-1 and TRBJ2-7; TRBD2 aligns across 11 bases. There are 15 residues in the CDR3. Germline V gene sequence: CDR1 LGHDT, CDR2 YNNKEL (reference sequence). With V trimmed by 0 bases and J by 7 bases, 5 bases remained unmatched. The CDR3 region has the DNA TGTGCCAGCAGCCAAGAACCACTAGCGGGAGCGGAGCAGTACTTC. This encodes CASSQEPLAGAEQYF.

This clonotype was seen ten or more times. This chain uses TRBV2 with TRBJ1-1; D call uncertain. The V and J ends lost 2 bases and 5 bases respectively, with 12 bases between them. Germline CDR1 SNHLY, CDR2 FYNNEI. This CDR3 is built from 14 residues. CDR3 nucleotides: TGTGCCAGCAGTGAATTGGAGGCGAAGACTGAAGCTTTCTTT. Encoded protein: CASSELEAKTEAFF.

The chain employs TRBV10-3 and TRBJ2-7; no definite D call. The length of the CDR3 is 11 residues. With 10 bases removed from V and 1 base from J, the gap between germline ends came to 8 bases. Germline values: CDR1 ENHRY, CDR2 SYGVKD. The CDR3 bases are TGTGCCACCAGCCTTTCCTACGAGCAGTACTTC. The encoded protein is CATSLSYEQYF.

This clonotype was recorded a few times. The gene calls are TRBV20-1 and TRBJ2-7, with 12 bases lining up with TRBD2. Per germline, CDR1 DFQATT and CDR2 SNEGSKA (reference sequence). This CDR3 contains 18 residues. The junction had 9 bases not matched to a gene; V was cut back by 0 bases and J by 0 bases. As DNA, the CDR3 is TGCAGTGCTAGAGATCTACTGGGACTAGCGGGTCGCTCCTACGAGCAGTACTTC. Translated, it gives CSARDLLGLAGRSYEQYF.

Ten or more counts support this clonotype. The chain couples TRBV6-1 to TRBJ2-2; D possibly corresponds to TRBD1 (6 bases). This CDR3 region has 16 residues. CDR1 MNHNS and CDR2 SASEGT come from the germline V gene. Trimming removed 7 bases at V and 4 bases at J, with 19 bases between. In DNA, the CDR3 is TGTGCCAGCACCCGGACAGTCCCCGCTTCCACCGGGGAGCTGTTTTTT. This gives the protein CASTRTVPASTGELFF.

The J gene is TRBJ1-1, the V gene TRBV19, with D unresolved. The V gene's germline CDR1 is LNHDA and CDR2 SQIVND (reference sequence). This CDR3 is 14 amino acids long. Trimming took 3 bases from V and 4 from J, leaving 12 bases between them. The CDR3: CASSIRVLATEAFF. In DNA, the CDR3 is TGTGCCAGTAGTATTCGGGTTTTGGCCACTGAAGCTTTCTTT.

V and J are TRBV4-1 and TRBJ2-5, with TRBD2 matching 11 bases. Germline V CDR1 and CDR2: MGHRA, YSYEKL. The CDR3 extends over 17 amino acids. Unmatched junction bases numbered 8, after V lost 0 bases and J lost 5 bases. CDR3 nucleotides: TGCGCCAGCAGCCAAGAGTCTAGCGGGAGGATGAGTGAGACCCAGTACTTC. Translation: CASSQESSGRMSETQYF.

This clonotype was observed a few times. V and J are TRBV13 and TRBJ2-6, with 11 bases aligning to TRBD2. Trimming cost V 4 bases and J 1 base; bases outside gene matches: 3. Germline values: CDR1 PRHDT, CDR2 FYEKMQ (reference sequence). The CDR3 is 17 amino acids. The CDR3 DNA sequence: TGTGCCAGCAGCTGGGGACTAGCGGAGTCTGGGGCCAACGTCCTGACTTTC. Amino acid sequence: CASSWGLAESGANVLTF.

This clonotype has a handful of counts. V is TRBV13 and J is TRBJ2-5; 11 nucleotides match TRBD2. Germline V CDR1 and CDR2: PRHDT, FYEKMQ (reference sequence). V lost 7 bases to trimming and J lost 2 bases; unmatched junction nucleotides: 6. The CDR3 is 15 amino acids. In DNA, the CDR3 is TGTGCCAGCACCTTTAGCGGGGGGGGTCAAGAGACCCAGTACTTC. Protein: CASTFSGGGQETQYF.

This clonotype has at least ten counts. CDR3 residues: CASSHDSLAFYEQYF. In DNA form, the CDR3 reads TGTGCCAGCAGTCACGACAGTCTGGCCTTCTACGAGCAGTACTTC. The chain has TRBV6-1 and TRBJ2-7; D is possibly TRBD1 (5 bases). The length of the CDR3 is 15 residues. Looked up from germline, CDR1 is MNHNS and CDR2 is SASEGT. Trimming stripped 5 bases from V and 3 bases from J, with 17 bases between.

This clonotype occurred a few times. The CDR3 protein is CASSSLGGSGYTF. The CDR3 DNA follows: TGTGCCAGCAGCTCCCTAGGGGGCAGTGGCTACACCTTC. V gene TRBV7-9 combines with J gene TRBJ1-2, with TRBD1 matching over 7 bases. Germline lookup yields CDR1 SEHNR and CDR2 FQNEAQ (reference sequence). The V segment lost 4 bases and the J segment 7 bases; nucleotides outside the gene matches: 6. The CDR3 sequence is 13 residues long.